The 4 T cell receptor beta chains reported below all come from one sample, sequenced in a study of T cells after yellow fever vaccination. TCRdb redid the calling of the 5' RACE reads with MiXCR, one entry per CDR3 protein. The sample holds around 340,000 distinct CDR3 sequences, approximately 12% seen once. The input for sequencing was CD4+ T cells sorted from PBMCs, taken 15 days after the yellow fever booster vaccination. Receptors were obtained from a man between 18 and 29 years old who received the YFV17D yellow fever vaccine.

In this sample, this clonotype turned up a few times. This chain joins TRBV5-4 and TRBJ2-7; no firm D call. Germline V gives CDR1 SGHNT, CDR2 YYREEE (reference sequence). The CDR3 loop spans 14 amino acids. V lost 0 bases and J lost 6, with 13 bases in between. The CDR3 DNA sequence: TGTGCCAGCAGCTTGGATCATGGGGTGGGCGAGCAGTACGTC. This translates into CASSLDHGVGEQYV.

The J gene is TRBJ2-3, the V gene TRBV12-3 or TRBV12-4; perhaps TRBD2 as D (6 bases). CDR3 length: 14 residues. Trimming cost V 6 bases and J 8 bases, with 18 bases left between them. CDR3 nucleotides: TGTGCCAGCAGCCCACTAGCAGGGATAGGTACGCAGTATTTT. Amino acid sequence: CASSPLAGIGTQYF.

In its sample, this clonotype was seen many times. This chain connects TRBV25-1 to TRBJ2-7, with TRBD1 matching over 9 bases. J was trimmed by 5 bases and V by 4 bases; bases with no gene match: 15. The CDR3 sequence is 17 residues long. CDR1 MGHDK and CDR2 SYGVNS come from the germline V gene. The DNA of the CDR3 is TGTGCCAGCAGTGCGGCTTCCCCGGACAGGGGACCCCACGAGCAGTACTTC. It specifies CASSAASPDRGPHEQYF.

The chain is built from TRBV7-9 and TRBJ1-1; a possible D gene is TRBD1 (5 bases). V was trimmed by 5 bases and J by 4 bases, leaving 20 bases between them. Germline V CDR1 and CDR2: SEHNR, FQNEAQ (reference sequence). This CDR3 region has 16 residues. The CDR3, as DNA: TGTGCCAGCAGCCTCGGCAGTGGGGCAGGAGGCACTGAAGCTTTCTTT. Translation gives CASSLGSGAGGTEAFF.